This T cell receptor (beta chain) was retrieved from a study of T cell changes during pregnancy in multiple sclerosis. TCRdb's table, derived via immunoSEQ multiplex PCR, lists solely in-frame clones and lacks some. The sample lists about 120,000 clones, 93% occurring once. This CDR3 is 14 amino acids long. V was pared by 4 bases and J by 4 bases, with 7 bases of the junction left unmatched. Germline assignment: CDR1 SGHTA and CDR2 FQGNSA. This chain links TRBV7-2 with TRBJ2-7, with 7 bases lining up with TRBD1. The clonotype originates from a female donor with multiple sclerosis, enrolled in a pregnancy study. This sample comprised peripheral blood, obtained before pregnancy. The CDR3 nucleotides are TGTGCCAGCAGCTCCTACAGGGGTAGTTACGAGCAGTACTTC. Amino acid sequence: CASSSYRGSYEQYF.